The 3 T cell receptor beta chains listed next were all sequenced from one sample in a study of T cell changes during pregnancy in multiple sclerosis. TCRdb keeps only in-frame clones here, not all; method: immunoSEQ multiplex PCR. The repertoire holds 45,000 to 60,000 clones, with about 90% as singletons. The input for sequencing was CD4+ T cells from peripheral blood mononuclear cells, taken after pregnancy. Receptor source: a female donor in good health, enrolled as a control in a pregnancy study.

The V and J genes are TRBV9 and TRBJ2-7, with 10 bases identical to TRBD2. CDR3 length equals 14 residues. Trimming removed 0 bases from V and 4 bases from J; junction bases left unmatched: 1. Per the germline V gene, CDR1 is SGDLS and CDR2 is YYNGEE. CDR3 in amino acids: CASSVDSGRYEQYF. The DNA of the CDR3 is TGTGCCAGCAGCGTAGATAGCGGGAGGTACGAGCAGTACTTC.

The chain couples TRBV5-1 to TRBJ1-2; D is uncertain. CDR3 length: 12 residues. Germline CDR1 is SGHRS and CDR2 is YFSETQ. The V and J ends lost 0 bases and 4 bases respectively, with 4 bases between them. As DNA, the CDR3 is TGCGCCAGCAGCTTGGTACTCTATGGCTACACCTTC. Translated: CASSLVLYGYTF.

The chain employs TRBV5-1 and TRBJ2-1; D is possibly TRBD2 (6 bases). CDR1 is SGHRS and CDR2 is YFSETQ in the germline V gene. The CDR3 has 14 amino acids. Trimming removed 0 bases from V and 7 bases from J, with 11 bases in between. Here the CDR3 DNA reads TGCGCCAGCAGCTTGGGACACGGGGGAAATGAGCAGTTCTTC. It yields the protein CASSLGHGGNEQFF.